The sample holds a few counts of the clone carrying this T cell receptor (beta chain). Its matching antigen is unknown. Around 9.4 milliliters was the volume of peripheral blood drawn from each donor. The CDR3 totals 17 residues. The germline V gene has CDR1 MNHNS and CDR2 SASEGT. The V segment lost 3 bases and the J segment 6 bases; nucleotides outside the gene matches: 8. This record comes from a study of blood T cells in healthy people across ages. Study-wide results and caveats: Comparison with aged donors showed that long-lived donors had more naive CD4+ cells and higher diversity. PBMCs left unsorted prevented a conclusive naive versus antigen-experienced comparison.

A second PCR of 7 to 11 cycles used a sample-barcoded 5' primer and a J-beta primer mix. Every molecule of cDNA carried a tag from a template-switch adaptor with 12 random nucleotides. One entry per CDR3 protein results from TCRdb running MiXCR on the 5' RACE reads. The sample includes about 730,000 distinct CDR3 sequences, around 46% of them seen just once. This chain connects TRBV6-1 to TRBJ2-1; 13 positions match TRBD2. The sequenced sample was blood. The receptor's source is a woman in her sixties in good health. This chain's CDR3 is CASSDGTSGTHRNEQFF. The CDR3 DNA follows: TGTGCCAGCAGTGACGGGACTAGCGGGACCCATCGCAATGAGCAGTTCTTC.